Listed below are T cell receptor beta chains from one sample, sequenced in a study of blood T cell repertoires in COVID-19. Produced via immunoSEQ multiplex PCR; TCRdb's table is partial and in-frame only. The sample carries 150,000 to 200,000 clones, 75% to 90% recorded once. Sequencing was performed on peripheral blood. These receptors all come from a woman aged 55-69 years with acute or convalescent COVID-19. CDR3s include the opening cysteine and the closing phenylalanine or tryptophan. A D gene is named only where the DNA matches it firmly. Expanded clones get a size class; other rows say once, few or many, or leave the size out.

j_call,v_call,d_call,clone_size,cdr3_nt,cdr3_aa
TRBJ2-5,TRBV11-2,NA,NA,TGTGCCAGCAGCCCCCACAGTTTCCAAGAGACCCAGTACTTC,CASSPHSFQETQYF
TRBJ2-5,TRBV19,TRBD1,NA,TGTGCCAGTACTCCCCAGGGGGAAGAGACCCAGTACTTC,CASTPQGEETQYF
TRBJ2-5,TRBV7-9,TRBD2,NA,TGTGCCAGCAGCTTAGCGAGCGGGGCCCAAGAGACCCAGTACTTC,CASSLASGAQETQYF
TRBJ2-3,TRBV4-2,TRBD2,NA,TGTGCCAGCAGCCACCCACAGCCCGGGACTAGCGGCACAGATACGCAGTATTTT,CASSHPQPGTSGTDTQYF
TRBJ2-1,TRBV4-1,TRBD2,NA,TGCGCCAGCAGCCAAGACTGGGGACTAGCTGTTGAGCAGTTCTTC,CASSQDWGLAVEQFF
TRBJ2-1,TRBV11-2,TRBD1,NA,TGTGCCAGCACCGAGGGACAGATGAATGAGCAGTTCTTC,CASTEGQMNEQFF
TRBJ1-1,TRBV5-1,NA,NA,TGCGCCAGCAGCCCCCGGGGGGTCGTTAACACTGAAGCTTTCTTT,CASSPRGVVNTEAFF
TRBJ1-1,TRBV5-1,NA,once,TGCGCCAGCAGCCCGAAACCCAGGGTAACTGAAGCTTTCTTT,CASSPKPRVTEAFF
TRBJ1-1,TRBV15,NA,once,TGTGCCACCAGCAGAGACCCTATGAACACTGAAGCTTTCTTT,CATSRDPMNTEAFF
TRBJ2-1,TRBV24-1,NA,NA,TGTGCCACCAGTGAGGAGCGGCCATCGGAAATTGGCAAGCAGTTCTTC,CATSEERPSEIGKQFF
TRBJ2-1,TRBV7-2,TRBD1,NA,TGTGCCAGCAGCTCATCTTCGGGACAGTACAATGAGCAGTTCTTC,CASSSSSGQYNEQFF
TRBJ2-7,TRBV6-1,NA,NA,TGTGCCAGCAGTGAAAGGGGGACCGGGGACGAGCAGTACTTC,CASSERGTGDEQYF
TRBJ2-7,TRBV18,NA,NA,TGTGCCAGCTCACTTAGCGACGACTACGAGCAGTACTTC,CASSLSDDYEQYF
TRBJ2-3,TRBV24-1,TRBD2,NA,TGTGCCACCAGTGATCTTAACAGCGGGAGATCTGGAGATACGCAGTATTTT,CATSDLNSGRSGDTQYF
TRBJ2-2,TRBV11-2,NA,NA,TGTGCCAGCTCCCAGACAGCCATCGGGGAGCTGTTTTTT,CASSQTAIGELFF
TRBJ2-7,TRBV5-1,TRBD1,NA,TGCGCCAGCAGCTGGGGGCCGGGACAGGGGTTACTAGCGGAAACCTACGAGCAGTACTTC,CASSWGPGQGLLAETYEQYF
TRBJ1-1,TRBV5-1,NA,NA,TGCGCCAGCAACACTCTTTCAGGCGGGCGAAACACTGAAGCTTTCTTT,CASNTLSGGRNTEAFF
TRBJ1-1,TRBV19,NA,once,TGTGCCAGCACCTTAACCGGGGAGTACACTGAAGCTTTCTTT,CASTLTGEYTEAFF
TRBJ1-3,TRBV4-1,TRBD1,once,TGCGCCAGCAGCCACGCACCTAGGACAGGCTCCTCTGGAAACACCATATATTTT,CASSHAPRTGSSGNTIYF
TRBJ2-3,TRBV6-5,NA,NA,TGTGCCAGCAGAGCCCCTTCTAGCACAGATACGCAGTATTTT,CASRAPSSTDTQYF
TRBJ2-5,TRBV20-1,NA,NA,TGCAGTGCTAGTGGCGGGGACGCAGGTGAAGAGACCCAGTACTTC,CSASGGDAGEETQYF
TRBJ1-5,TRBV6-2/TRBV6-3,TRBD1,NA,TGTGCCAGCAGTTCCCACTTAAGGGGACAGGGGTTCGGAGGCAATCAGCCCCAGCATTTT,CASSSHLRGQGFGGNQPQHF
TRBJ2-3,TRBV29-1,NA,NA,TGCAGCGTGGGGTACTCAGGGACCCGGGGGACAGATACGCAGTATTTT,CSVGYSGTRGTDTQYF
TRBJ2-3,TRBV27,NA,NA,TGTGCCAGCGGATGGACGGGGAGCACAGATACGCAGTATTTT,CASGWTGSTDTQYF
TRBJ1-2,TRBV5-1,NA,once,TGCGCCAGCAGCTTACACAGCCGAGTCGATGGCTACACCTTC,CASSLHSRVDGYTF
TRBJ2-7,TRBV7-9,TRBD1,NA,TGTGCCAGCAGCCGGGGACAGAGAGGCTACGAGCAGTACTTC,CASSRGQRGYEQYF
TRBJ2-7,TRBV28,TRBD2,NA,TGTGCCAGCAGTCGCATCGCGGGGGGGAGCTCCTACGAGCAGTACTTC,CASSRIAGGSSYEQYF
TRBJ1-5,TRBV2,NA,once,TGTGCCAGCAGTGATGGGGGGAGCAATCAGCCCCAGCATTTT,CASSDGGSNQPQHF
TRBJ1-1,TRBV28,NA,NA,TGTGCCAGCAGTTTGGGGGCAGGGTGGGAGAACACTGAAGCTTTCTTT,CASSLGAGWENTEAFF
TRBJ1-5,TRBV28,TRBD1,NA,TGTGCCAGCAGTAACAGGGGTCCCCTAGTCGCCCAGCATTTT,CASSNRGPLVAQHF
TRBJ2-3,TRBV7-8,TRBD1,NA,TGTGCCAGCAGGGAAGGGACAGGGGCTAGCACAGATACGCAGTATTTT,CASREGTGASTDTQYF
TRBJ2-1,TRBV3-1/TRBV3-2,NA,NA,TGTGCCAGCAGCCAAGGGAGTTGGGGCCTCAATGAGCAGTTCTTC,CASSQGSWGLNEQFF
TRBJ1-2,TRBV24-1,TRBD1,NA,TGTGCCACCAGTGAGACAGGGCGGTATGGCTACACCTTC,CATSETGRYGYTF
TRBJ1-2,TRBV19,NA,NA,TGTGCCAGTAGTCGGTCGGGATATGGCTACACCTTC,CASSRSGYGYTF
TRBJ1-2,TRBV27,NA,NA,TGTGCCAGCAGCAGGGGATCTAACTATGGCTACACCTTC,CASSRGSNYGYTF
TRBJ1-5,TRBV27,NA,NA,TGTGCCAGCAGTTTAGAAGGGGGACGCAATCAGCCCCAGCATTTT,CASSLEGGRNQPQHF
TRBJ1-3,TRBV30,NA,NA,TGTGCCTGGGCGGTAAGCTCTGGAAACACCATATATTTT,CAWAVSSGNTIYF
TRBJ1-5,TRBV5-1,TRBD1,few,TGCGCCAGCAGCTTGGGGGGACAGGGCTATCAGCCCCAGCATTTT,CASSLGGQGYQPQHF
TRBJ2-1,TRBV7-9,NA,NA,TGTGCCAGCAGCCCCATCAATGAGCAGTTCTTC,CASSPINEQFF
TRBJ1-2,TRBV7-2,TRBD1,NA,TGTGCCAGCGGGACAGGCGGGTCCAACTATGGCTACACCTTC,CASGTGGSNYGYTF
TRBJ2-1,TRBV24-1,NA,NA,TGTGCCACCAGTTTCGCCGGGAGTGGGTCCTACAATGAGCAGTTCTTC,CATSFAGSGSYNEQFF
TRBJ2-3,TRBV5-4,TRBD1,NA,TGTGCCAGCAGCTTGTGGGGGACAGGCACTAGCACAGATACGCAGTATTTT,CASSLWGTGTSTDTQYF
TRBJ2-7,TRBV5-1,TRBD2,NA,TGCGCCAGCAGCAAACAACGACTAGCGTCTCAAACTCCCTACGAGCAGTACTTC,CASSKQRLASQTPYEQYF
TRBJ2-1,TRBV7-2,NA,NA,TGTGCCAGCAGCTTAGAGAGGGCGGGAGAGCAGTTCTTC,CASSLERAGEQFF
TRBJ2-3,TRBV20-1,NA,NA,TGCAGTGCTAGTCAGGGTCCCAGCACAGATACGCAGTATTTT,CSASQGPSTDTQYF
TRBJ1-2,TRBV2,TRBD1,NA,TGTGCCAGCAGTGAATCCCGGACAGGGGGTGGGGGCTACACCTTC,CASSESRTGGGGYTF
TRBJ1-1,TRBV9,TRBD1,NA,TGTGCCAGCAGCTCCTACCCGGACAGGGGAATGAAAGCTTTCTTT,CASSSYPDRGMKAFF
TRBJ1-5,TRBV7-8,NA,NA,TGTGCCAGCAGCTTAGATGGGGGCAAAGGGCCCCAGCATTTT,CASSLDGGKGPQHF
TRBJ2-7,TRBV5-8,NA,once,TGTGCCAGCAGCTTGGTTCGGGGTGGCGAGCAGTACTTC,CASSLVRGGEQYF
TRBJ2-1,TRBV4-1,TRBD2,few,TGCGCCAGCAGCCTCCGACTAGCGGGAGGGGAGGGTGAGCAGTTCTTC,CASSLRLAGGEGEQFF
TRBJ1-5,TRBV10-3,NA,NA,TGTGCCACCCGGGACACTCATCAGCCCCAGCATTTT,CATRDTHQPQHF
TRBJ2-1,TRBV6-1,NA,NA,TGTGCCAGCAGTGAAGGGAAGGGGTGGGGCAATGAGCAGTTCTTC,CASSEGKGWGNEQFF
TRBJ2-1,TRBV19,TRBD2,NA,TGTGCCAGTAGTATTGGACTAGCGGGAGGCTGGATCTTC,CASSIGLAGGWIF
TRBJ1-2,TRBV27,TRBD1,NA,TGTGCCAGCAGTCTAGGGGGCCAAACCTATGGCTACACCTTC,CASSLGGQTYGYTF